The 23 T cell receptor beta chains below all came from one sample that was sequenced in a study of cytomegalovirus exposure and HLA in healthy donors. Primers: 60 Vbeta forward and 13 Jbeta reverse. Measured with immunoSEQ multiplex PCR; TCRdb has only the in-frame clones, and not every one. The sample yields 100,000 to 150,000 clones, about two thirds seen once. The sample taken for sequencing was PBMCs. These receptors all come from a man aged 55 to 69 in good health and CMV-seropositive.

V usage is TRBV4-2 and J usage is TRBJ2-7, with 9 positions matching TRBD1. This CDR3 is built from 15 residues. CDR1 and CDR2 (germline): LGHNA, YNFKEQ. After removal of 1 base from V and 4 bases from J, the junction contained 5 bases not matched to a gene. CDR3 sequence reads: CASSQAQGAGYEQYF. The CDR3 DNA follows: TGTGCCAGCAGCCAAGCACAGGGGGCTGGATACGAGCAGTACTTC.

The rearrangement joins TRBV11-2 to TRBJ1-1; weak D call: TRBD1 (5 bases). CDR3 length: 14 amino acids. The germline V gene encodes CDR1 SGHAT and CDR2 FQNNGV. V dropped 3 bases and J dropped 1 base, with 9 bases sitting between them. CDR3 region: CASSFGGSNTEAFF. As DNA, the CDR3 is TGTGCCAGCAGCTTTGGGGGGTCGAACACTGAAGCTTTCTTT.

The J gene is TRBJ1-2, the V gene TRBV10-2, with 7 positions matching TRBD1. The ends lost 2 bases at V and 6 bases at J; junction bases unmatched: 0. The CDR3 covers 12 residues. Germline assignment: CDR1 WSHSY and CDR2 SAAADI. CDR3 sequence (DNA): TGCGCCAGCAGTGAGGACAGGGATGGCTACACCTTC. The encoded protein is CASSEDRDGYTF.

This chain joins TRBV5-1 and TRBJ1-1, with 9 positions matching TRBD1. V shed 5 bases and J 8 bases; nucleotides not matched to a gene: 13. The CDR3 runs to 15 residues. Per germline, CDR1 SGHRS and CDR2 YFSETQ. In DNA form, the CDR3 reads TGCGCCAGCAGTCAGCGGACAGGGGTCGTCTCGGAAGCTTTCTTT. Amino acid sequence: CASSQRTGVVSEAFF.

This rearrangement joins TRBV4-2 to TRBJ2-2; the D is unclear. Trimming pared 0 bases from V and 7 bases from J, leaving 9 bases between. The CDR3 runs 14 residues. Germline assignment: CDR1 LGHNA and CDR2 YNFKEQ. DNA for the CDR3: TGTGCCAGCAGCCAAGATAGAGAATTCGGGGAGCTGTTTTTT. Translation: CASSQDREFGELFF.

This chain connects TRBV4-2 to TRBJ1-6; 8 bases match TRBD1. V lost 4 bases and J lost 1; bases outside the gene matches: 6. The CDR3 is 17 residues long. Germline assignment: CDR1 LGHNA and CDR2 YNFKEQ. The CDR3 DNA sequence: TGTGCCAGCAGCCGCACAGGGGGAGGGTCCTATAATTCACCCCTCCACTTT. This codes for CASSRTGGGSYNSPLHF.

The V and J genes are TRBV6-5 and TRBJ1-1, with 11 bases that match TRBD1. Germline V gene lookup returns CDR1 MNHEY and CDR2 SVGAGI. With 5 bases clipped from V and 7 bases from J, the junction kept 9 bases outside the gene matches. The CDR3 is made up of 15 amino acids. CDR3 in DNA: TGTGCCAGCAGTCCAATCGCGGGACAGGGGGGTGAAGCTTTCTTT. Its protein product is CASSPIAGQGGEAFF.

The chain uses TRBV15 and TRBJ2-3; D not certain. Germline CDR1 is LNHNV and CDR2 is YYDKDF (reference sequence). V was cut by 0 bases and J by 6 bases, with 10 bases left in between. The CDR3 sequence is 14 residues long. This CDR3 is CATSRERVADTQYF. For the CDR3, the DNA is TGTGCCACCAGCAGAGAGAGAGTTGCGGATACGCAGTATTTT. Drawing the rest from reference TRBV15 and TRBJ2-3, the complete variable domain is DAMVIQNPRYQVTQFGKPVTLSCSQTLNHNVMYWYQQKSSQAPKLLFHYYDKDFNNEADTPDNFQSRRPNTSFCFLDIRSPGLGDTAMYLCATSRERVADTQYFGPGTRLTVL.

This chain connects TRBV28 to TRBJ1-2; TRBD1 is a possible D gene (6 bases). Trimming cost V 6 bases and J 6 bases, with 20 bases left between them. CDR3 length: 15 residues. CDR1 is MDHEN and CDR2 is SYDVKM in the germline V gene. The CDR3 DNA follows: TGTGCCAGCAGAGGCTTCCCAATGGGGGCGGATGGCTACACCTTC. Its translation: CASRGFPMGADGYTF.

The chain carries TRBV19 and TRBJ1-4; a weak D match, TRBD1 (5 bases). The CDR3 is 13 residues long. Germline V gene lookup returns CDR1 LNHDA and CDR2 SQIVND (reference sequence). Trimming cost V 8 bases and J 4 bases, with 11 bases left between them. CDR3 sequence (DNA): TGTGCCAGTTCAACAGGCGTTAATGAAAAACTGTTTTTT. It yields the protein CASSTGVNEKLFF.

This clone was detected only a few times. The chain couples TRBV10-1 to TRBJ2-2, with D maybe TRBD2 (5 bases). This CDR3 has 14 residues. CDR1 WNHNN and CDR2 SYGVQD come from the germline V gene (reference sequence). Trimming left V 0 bases short and J 6 bases short, with 8 bases between. CDR3 in amino acids: CASSESGDSGELFF. In DNA, the CDR3 is TGCGCCAGCAGTGAGTCCGGGGATTCCGGGGAGCTGTTTTTT.

This clone was detected only once. The V gene is TRBV18, the J gene TRBJ1-6; 8 bases are shared with TRBD1. V lost 8 bases and J lost 8; bases outside the gene matches: 8. In germline, CDR1 is KGHSH, CDR2 LQKENI. This CDR3 comprises 14 residues. CDR3 protein: CASMERTGYSPLHF. The CDR3 DNA reads TGTGCCAGCATGGAACGGACAGGGTATTCACCCCTCCACTTT.

The chain employs TRBV5-5 and TRBJ1-2; possible D gene TRBD1, 5 bases. The length of the CDR3 is 14 residues. Between the trimmed V and J ends, which lost 4 bases and 2 bases, there was a span of 12 bases. Germline V gives CDR1 SGHKS, CDR2 YYEKEE (reference sequence). CDR3 region: CASSIGQSNYGYTF. The CDR3, as DNA: TGTGCCAGCAGCATAGGACAATCGAACTATGGCTACACCTTC.

This clone was recorded only once. The chain couples TRBV30 to TRBJ1-2; D possibly corresponds to TRBD1 (6 bases). Germline V CDR1 and CDR2: GTSNPN, SVGIG (reference sequence). This CDR3 is built from 12 residues. V lost 4 bases and J 5 bases, leaving 11 bases between the germline ends. The CDR3 nucleotides are TGTGCCTGGACCTCAGGGGTTTATGGCTACACCTTC. The encoded protein is CAWTSGVYGYTF.

The CDR3 sequence is CASSPIERSHRGYTF. CDR3 nucleotides: TGTGCCAGCAGTCCCATTGAGAGGTCCCATCGAGGCTACACCTTC. V gene TRBV2 combines with J gene TRBJ1-2; D ambiguous. Germline values: CDR1 SNHLY, CDR2 FYNNEI. V was clipped by 5 bases and J by 8 bases, with 21 bases between them. The CDR3 sequence is 15 residues long. Looking up the rest from reference TRBV2 and TRBJ1-2 gives the full variable domain: EPEVTQTPSHQVTQMGQEVILRCVPISNHLYFYWYRQILGQKVEFLVSFYNNEISEKSEIFDDQFSVERPDGSNFTLKIRSTKLEDSAMYFCASSPIERSHRGYTFGSGTRLTVV.

This chain connects TRBV6-5 to TRBJ1-2; the match to TRBD1 covers 7 bases. Germline V gene data show CDR1 as MNHEY and CDR2 as SVGAGI. This CDR3 is built from 13 residues. The trim removed 6 bases at V and 2 bases at J, leaving 3 bases unmatched. The CDR3 region is CASRMGQNYGYTF. DNA for the CDR3: TGTGCCAGCAGAATGGGACAGAACTATGGCTACACCTTC.

Comment on this clone: Germline and junction disagree at one end, which may indicate a read error. CDR3 bases: TGTGCCAGCAGTGCTATAGGGGCGGGGGATCCCAATCAGCAGTTCTTC. Amino acid sequence: CASSAIGAGDPNQQFF. The J gene is TRBJ2-1, the V gene TRBV7-3, with 7 bases that match TRBD2. The CDR3 runs 16 residues. Germline lookup yields CDR1 SGHTA and CDR2 FQGTGA.

The chain is built from TRBV7-2 and TRBJ1-5; TRBD1 agrees at 8 bases. CDR1 and CDR2 (germline): SGHTA, FQGNSA. The CDR3 consists of 15 residues. Trimming removed 1 base from V and 5 bases from J; junction bases left unmatched: 4. As DNA, the CDR3 is TGTGCCAGCAGCTTAGATGTGACAGGGGATCAGCCCCAGCATTTT. It specifies CASSLDVTGDQPQHF.

DNA for the CDR3: TGTGCCAGTCGTCGACTGGAAATGAACACTGAAGCTTTCTTT. Its protein is CASRRLEMNTEAFF. The chain recombines TRBV18 with TRBJ1-1; D is uncertain. CDR3 length: 14 amino acids. CDR1 is KGHSH, CDR2 LQKENI, per germline. With 9 bases removed from V and 0 bases from J, the gap between germline ends came to 14 bases.

About this clone: Other DNA sequences of this sample code for an identical CDR3. The rearrangement joins TRBV5-1 to TRBJ2-3; D is undetermined. Per the germline V gene, CDR1 is SGHRS and CDR2 is YFSETQ. The V end was cut by 2 bases, the J end by 6 bases, with 7 bases between. The CDR3 is made up of 12 amino acids. The CDR3 DNA follows: TGCGCCAGCAGCTTAACCGGGGATACGCAGTATTTT. It codes for CASSLTGDTQYF. The full variable domain, its missing parts supplied by reference TRBV5-1 and TRBJ2-3, is KAGVTQTPRYLIKTRGQQVTLSCSPISGHRSVSWYQQTPGQGLQFLFEYFSETQRNKGNFPGRFSGRQFSNSRSEMNVSTLELGDSALYLCASSLTGDTQYFGPGTRLTVL.

The rearrangement uses TRBV10-1 and TRBJ2-7, with 9 bases identical to TRBD1. The V gene's germline CDR1 is WNHNN and CDR2 SYGVQD (reference sequence). The CDR3 spans 15 residues. Unmatched junction bases numbered 9, after V lost 3 bases and J lost 6 bases. The CDR3 spells CASSDFGTGNLEQYF. The CDR3 coding sequence is TGCGCCAGCAGTGATTTTGGGACAGGGAATCTCGAGCAGTACTTC.

The chain has TRBV19 and TRBJ1-1; D might be TRBD1 (6 bases). Trimming removed 4 bases from V and 2 bases from J, with 14 bases in between. Germline V gene sequence: CDR1 LNHDA, CDR2 SQIVND (reference sequence). The CDR3 is 15 amino acids. The DNA for the CDR3 is TGTGCCAGTAGTAGCGATGGGACACTTAACACTGAAGCTTTCTTT. Translation: CASSSDGTLNTEAFF. The whole variable domain, remainder taken from reference TRBV19 and TRBJ1-1, is DGGITQSPKYLFRKEGQNVTLSCEQNLNHDAMYWYRQDPGQGLRLIYYSQIVNDFQKGDIAEGYSVSREKKESFPLTVTSAQKNPTAFYLCASSSDGTLNTEAFFGQGTRLTVV.

The chain combines TRBV4-1 with TRBJ1-1; 8 nucleotides match TRBD1. Germline assignment: CDR1 MGHRA and CDR2 YSYEKL. The CDR3 loop spans 17 amino acids. The V gene end was trimmed by 0 bases and the J gene end by 1 base; junction bases not matched to a gene: 7. The CDR3 sequence: CASSQDRQGIKNTEAFF. CDR3 DNA: TGCGCCAGCAGCCAAGATAGACAGGGGATTAAGAACACTGAAGCTTTCTTT.